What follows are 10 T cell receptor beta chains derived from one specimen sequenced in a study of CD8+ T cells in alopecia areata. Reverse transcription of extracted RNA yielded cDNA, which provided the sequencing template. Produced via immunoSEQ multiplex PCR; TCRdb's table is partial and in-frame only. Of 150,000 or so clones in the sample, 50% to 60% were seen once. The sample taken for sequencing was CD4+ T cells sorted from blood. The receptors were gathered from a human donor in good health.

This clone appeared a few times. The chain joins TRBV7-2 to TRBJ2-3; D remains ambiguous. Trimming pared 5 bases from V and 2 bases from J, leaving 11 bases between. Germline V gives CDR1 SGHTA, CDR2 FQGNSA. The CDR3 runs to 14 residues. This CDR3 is CASSSYGYTDTQYF. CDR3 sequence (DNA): TGTGCCAGCAGCAGCTATGGTTACACAGATACGCAGTATTTT.

The CDR3 DNA follows: TGTGCCAGCAGCCAAGCTTCAACAGGCTTTTACCATCAGCCCCAGCATTTT. This translates into CASSQASTGFYHQPQHF. This rearrangement joins TRBV4-2 to TRBJ1-5; tentative D call: TRBD1 (5 bases). The CDR3 extends over 17 amino acids. Looked up from germline, CDR1 is LGHNA and CDR2 is YNFKEQ. The germline V and J ends were trimmed by 1 base and 5 bases, with 18 bases remaining between them.

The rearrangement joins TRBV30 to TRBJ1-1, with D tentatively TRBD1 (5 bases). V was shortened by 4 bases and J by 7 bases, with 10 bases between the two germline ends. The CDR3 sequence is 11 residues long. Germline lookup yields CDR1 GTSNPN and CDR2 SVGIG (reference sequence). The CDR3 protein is CAWNRDGEAFF. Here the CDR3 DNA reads TGTGCCTGGAATAGGGACGGTGAAGCTTTCTTT. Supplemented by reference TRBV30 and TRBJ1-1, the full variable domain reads SQTIHQWPATLVQPVGSPLSLECTVEGTSNPNLYWYRQAAGRGLQLLFYSVGIGQISSEVPQNLSASRPQDRQFILSSKKLLLSDSGFYLCAWNRDGEAFFGQGTRLTVV.

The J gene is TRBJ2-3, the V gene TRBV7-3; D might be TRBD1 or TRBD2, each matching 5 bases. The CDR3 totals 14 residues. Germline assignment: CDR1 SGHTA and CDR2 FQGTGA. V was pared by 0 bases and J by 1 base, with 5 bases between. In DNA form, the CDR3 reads TGTGCCAGCAGCTTAACGGGGGGCACAGATACGCAGTATTTT. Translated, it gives CASSLTGGTDTQYF.

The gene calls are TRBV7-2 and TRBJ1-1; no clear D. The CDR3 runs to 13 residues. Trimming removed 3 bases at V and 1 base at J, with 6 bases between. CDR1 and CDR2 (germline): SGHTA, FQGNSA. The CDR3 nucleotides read TGTGCCAGCAGCTTTGGTCCGAACACTGAAGCTTTCTTT. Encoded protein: CASSFGPNTEAFF.

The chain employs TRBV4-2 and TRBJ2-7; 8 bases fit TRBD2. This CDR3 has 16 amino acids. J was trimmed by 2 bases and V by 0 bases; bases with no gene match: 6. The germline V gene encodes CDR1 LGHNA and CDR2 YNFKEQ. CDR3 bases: TGTGCCAGCAGCCAAGATGGGCGGGAGGCACCCTACGAGCAGTACTTC. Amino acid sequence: CASSQDGREAPYEQYF.

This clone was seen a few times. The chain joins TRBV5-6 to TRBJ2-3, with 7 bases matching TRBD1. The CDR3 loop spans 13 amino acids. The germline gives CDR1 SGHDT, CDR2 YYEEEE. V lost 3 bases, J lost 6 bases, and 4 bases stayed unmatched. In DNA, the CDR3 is TGTGCCAGCAGCTCAACAGGGGTGGATACGCAGTATTTT. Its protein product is CASSSTGVDTQYF.

CDR3 sequence: CASSDDRLNTEAFF. The CDR3 nucleotides read TGTGCCAGCAGTGACGACAGGTTGAACACTGAAGCTTTCTTT. The genes are TRBV6-6 and TRBJ1-1; possible D gene TRBD1, 6 bases. V was clipped by 5 bases and J by 0 bases, with 10 bases between them. The CDR3 sequence is 14 residues long. CDR1 is MNHNY, CDR2 SVGAGI, per germline (reference sequence).

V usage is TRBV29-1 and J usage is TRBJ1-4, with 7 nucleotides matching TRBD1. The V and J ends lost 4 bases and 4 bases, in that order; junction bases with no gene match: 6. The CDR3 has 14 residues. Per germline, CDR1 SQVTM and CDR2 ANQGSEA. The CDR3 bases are TGCAGCGTTGCCCCAGGGGGAGTTAATGAAAAACTGTTTTTT. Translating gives CSVAPGGVNEKLFF.

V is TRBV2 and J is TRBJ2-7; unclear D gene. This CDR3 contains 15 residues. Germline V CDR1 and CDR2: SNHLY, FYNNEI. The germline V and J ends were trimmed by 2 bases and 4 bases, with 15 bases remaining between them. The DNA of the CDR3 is TGTGCCAGCAGTGAATCAGAGAACCCGAGGTACGAGCAGTACTTC. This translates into CASSESENPRYEQYF.